This is a list of T cell receptor beta chains from one sample in a study of blood T cell repertoires in COVID-19. Profiled with immunoSEQ multiplex PCR; TCRdb holds only in-frame clones, not every one. This table holds around 300,000 clones, over 75% found once. What was sequenced was PBMCs or T cells enriched from blood (not recorded which). These receptors were collected from a woman aged 18-35 years who had recovered from COVID-19. Both conserved end residues are part of each CDR3. D genes are given only for firm matches. Not every row has a clone size; where given, it reads once, few, many or a size class.

j_call: TRBJ1-1
v_call: TRBV15
clone_size: once
d_call: -
cdr3_nt: TGTGCCACCGCGGGGATGAACACTGAAGCTTTCTTT
cdr3_aa: CATAGMNTEAFF

j_call: TRBJ2-1
v_call: TRBV27
clone_size: -
d_call: -
cdr3_nt: TGTGCCGCCTCGGGGTCTTTTTACAATGAGCAGTTCTTC
cdr3_aa: CAASGSFYNEQFF

j_call: TRBJ1-1
v_call: TRBV19
clone_size: -
d_call: TRBD1
cdr3_nt: TGTGCCAGTAGTACGGATAGACAGGGGCAAGCTTTCTTT
cdr3_aa: CASSTDRQGQAFF

j_call: TRBJ1-4
v_call: TRBV9
clone_size: few
d_call: -
cdr3_nt: TGTGCCAGCAGCGCCTTCACTACAACTAATGAAAAACTGTTTTTT
cdr3_aa: CASSAFTTTNEKLFF

j_call: TRBJ2-5
v_call: TRBV12-5
clone_size: few
d_call: -
cdr3_nt: TGTGCTAGTACAAATCATCCGAATCAAGAGACCCAGTACTTC
cdr3_aa: CASTNHPNQETQYF

j_call: TRBJ1-1
v_call: TRBV2
clone_size: -
d_call: TRBD1
cdr3_nt: TGTGCCAGCCGGGCAGGGGGTGCGGTCACTGAAGCTTTCTTT
cdr3_aa: CASRAGGAVTEAFF

j_call: TRBJ2-7
v_call: TRBV6-5
clone_size: -
d_call: TRBD1
cdr3_nt: TGTGCCAGCAGCCACAGGGGAAGCTCCTACGAGCAGTACTTC
cdr3_aa: CASSHRGSSYEQYF

j_call: TRBJ1-2
v_call: TRBV5-1
clone_size: -
d_call: TRBD1
cdr3_nt: TGCGCCAGCAGCCCTCCGGGACAGGGGTACTATGGCTACACCTTC
cdr3_aa: CASSPPGQGYYGYTF

j_call: TRBJ2-7
v_call: TRBV6-4
clone_size: -
d_call: -
cdr3_nt: TGTGCCAGCAGTTGGTCAGGTGGCCGTTCCTACGAGCAGTACTTC
cdr3_aa: CASSWSGGRSYEQYF

j_call: TRBJ1-2
v_call: TRBV12-3/TRBV12-4
clone_size: -
d_call: TRBD1
cdr3_nt: TGTGCCAGCAGCAGAGACAGGGACTATGGCTACACCTTC
cdr3_aa: CASSRDRDYGYTF

j_call: TRBJ2-2
v_call: TRBV9
clone_size: -
d_call: TRBD2
cdr3_nt: TGTGCCAGCAGCGACGGACTAGCCGGGGAGCTGTTTTTT
cdr3_aa: CASSDGLAGELFF

j_call: TRBJ2-2
v_call: TRBV11-3
clone_size: -
d_call: -
cdr3_nt: TGTGCCAGCAGCGACGATGGACACTCGGGCACCGGGGAGCTGTTTTTT
cdr3_aa: CASSDDGHSGTGELFF

j_call: TRBJ1-2
v_call: TRBV12-3/TRBV12-4
clone_size: -
d_call: TRBD1
cdr3_nt: TGTGCCAGCAGTTTGCAGGGGGCAGGCGGCTACACCTTC
cdr3_aa: CASSLQGAGGYTF

j_call: TRBJ1-1
v_call: TRBV28
clone_size: -
d_call: TRBD1
cdr3_nt: TGTGCCAGCCAAGGACAGGGGGCTCTAAAACCTGAAGCTTTCTTT
cdr3_aa: CASQGQGALKPEAFF

j_call: TRBJ1-4
v_call: TRBV30
clone_size: -
d_call: TRBD1
cdr3_nt: TGTGCCTTCCGGGACAGGGGAGAAAAACTGTTTTTT
cdr3_aa: CAFRDRGEKLFF

j_call: TRBJ1-5
v_call: TRBV5-5
clone_size: -
d_call: TRBD1
cdr3_nt: TGTGCCAGCAGCTTAGGGGACAGCGATCAGCCCCAGCATTTT
cdr3_aa: CASSLGDSDQPQHF

j_call: TRBJ1-6
v_call: TRBV30
clone_size: few
d_call: TRBD1
cdr3_nt: TGTGCCGGACTGGGACAGGGTGGTTCACCCCTCCACTTT
cdr3_aa: CAGLGQGGSPLHF

j_call: TRBJ2-5
v_call: TRBV7-2
clone_size: -
d_call: TRBD2
cdr3_nt: TGTGCCAGCAGCTTTTCCACTGCGGGGGGGGGCGAGACCCAGTACTTC
cdr3_aa: CASSFSTAGGGETQYF

j_call: TRBJ1-3
v_call: TRBV5-6
clone_size: -
d_call: TRBD1
cdr3_nt: TGTGCCAGCAGCCTGACAGGGAGTACTGGAAACACCATATATTTT
cdr3_aa: CASSLTGSTGNTIYF

j_call: TRBJ2-5
v_call: TRBV18
clone_size: -
d_call: TRBD2
cdr3_nt: TGTGCCAGCTCAGCGAAGCGGGGTCTAGAGACCCAGTACTTC
cdr3_aa: CASSAKRGLETQYF

j_call: TRBJ2-5
v_call: TRBV6-1
clone_size: -
d_call: TRBD2
cdr3_nt: TGTGCCAGCAGTGAAGGGGTAGCGGGGGGGCGAGAGACCCAGTACTTC
cdr3_aa: CASSEGVAGGRETQYF

j_call: TRBJ1-2
v_call: TRBV3-1/TRBV3-2
clone_size: -
d_call: -
cdr3_nt: TGTGCCAGCAGCCAAGAGGTAGCGGTCGGCTACACCTTC
cdr3_aa: CASSQEVAVGYTF

j_call: TRBJ1-2
v_call: TRBV12-3/TRBV12-4
clone_size: -
d_call: -
cdr3_nt: TGTGCCAGCACCTTCGGGGGAAGAGGCTACACCTTC
cdr3_aa: CASTFGGRGYTF

j_call: TRBJ2-7
v_call: TRBV2
clone_size: -
d_call: TRBD1
cdr3_nt: TGTGCCAGCAGAGTCGGGACAGAGTCCTACGAGCAGTACTTC
cdr3_aa: CASRVGTESYEQYF

j_call: TRBJ1-1
v_call: TRBV7-9
clone_size: -
d_call: -
cdr3_nt: TGTGCCAGCAGCCATGAGAGCGCGGGAATCACTGAAGCTTTCTTT
cdr3_aa: CASSHESAGITEAFF

j_call: TRBJ1-2
v_call: TRBV5-5
clone_size: -
d_call: -
cdr3_nt: TGTGCCAGCAGCTCCGACCGGGGGGGGTCGGATGGCTACACCTTC
cdr3_aa: CASSSDRGGSDGYTF

j_call: TRBJ2-4
v_call: TRBV5-4
clone_size: -
d_call: -
cdr3_nt: TGTGCCAGCAGCTTGGGTGGAGGATTAGCCAAAAACATTCAGTACTTC
cdr3_aa: CASSLGGGLAKNIQYF

j_call: TRBJ2-3
v_call: TRBV24-1
clone_size: -
d_call: -
cdr3_nt: TGTGCCACCAGTGAGCACCTTTCTGGGGGGACCACGCAGTATTTT
cdr3_aa: CATSEHLSGGTTQYF

j_call: TRBJ1-2
v_call: TRBV25-1
clone_size: -
d_call: -
cdr3_nt: TGTGCCAGCAGGATGGGAGGGGAGTATGGCTACACCTTC
cdr3_aa: CASRMGGEYGYTF

j_call: TRBJ1-2
v_call: TRBV2
clone_size: -
d_call: -
cdr3_nt: TGTGCCAGCATATGGAGGCAGGAAAAGAGTGGCTACACCTTC
cdr3_aa: CASIWRQEKSGYTF

j_call: TRBJ1-2
v_call: TRBV6-5
clone_size: -
d_call: -
cdr3_nt: TGTGCCAGCAACCCTGTAAGGAGCTATGGCTACACCTTC
cdr3_aa: CASNPVRSYGYTF

j_call: TRBJ2-1
v_call: TRBV15
clone_size: -
d_call: TRBD1
cdr3_nt: TGTGCCACCAGCAGACCGGGACAGAACAATGAGCAGTTCTTC
cdr3_aa: CATSRPGQNNEQFF

j_call: TRBJ1-5
v_call: TRBV2
clone_size: -
d_call: -
cdr3_nt: TGTGCCAGCAGAAGGACCAGGGTAAGCAATCAGCCCCAGCATTTT
cdr3_aa: CASRRTRVSNQPQHF

j_call: TRBJ1-4
v_call: TRBV27
clone_size: -
d_call: TRBD1
cdr3_nt: TGTGCCAGCAGCCCACTAGACAGGGGGGAAAAACTGTTTTTT
cdr3_aa: CASSPLDRGEKLFF

j_call: TRBJ2-7
v_call: TRBV6-5
clone_size: -
d_call: -
cdr3_nt: TGTGCCAGCAGTCCGCGGACAGACTCCTACGAGCAGTACTTC
cdr3_aa: CASSPRTDSYEQYF

j_call: TRBJ2-7
v_call: TRBV2
clone_size: -
d_call: -
cdr3_nt: TGTGCCAGCAGTGAGTATCCGGGGGTCTACGAGCAGTACTTC
cdr3_aa: CASSEYPGVYEQYF

j_call: TRBJ2-2
v_call: TRBV11-3
clone_size: -
d_call: -
cdr3_nt: TGTGCCAGCAGTCATCCGAAGATCGGGAACACCGGGGAGCTGTTTTTT
cdr3_aa: CASSHPKIGNTGELFF

j_call: TRBJ1-2
v_call: TRBV28
clone_size: once
d_call: TRBD1
cdr3_nt: TGTGCGGTCGGGGACAGGGGCTATGGCTACACCTTC
cdr3_aa: CAVGDRGYGYTF

j_call: TRBJ1-6
v_call: TRBV14
clone_size: once
d_call: -
cdr3_nt: TGTGCCAGCAGCCAAAGGACAGCCACCTATTCACCCCTCCACTTT
cdr3_aa: CASSQRTATYSPLHF

j_call: TRBJ2-5
v_call: TRBV19
clone_size: -
d_call: TRBD2
cdr3_nt: TGTGCCAGTAGTATAGCCGGGACTAGCGGTTCAGAGACCCAGTACTTC
cdr3_aa: CASSIAGTSGSETQYF

j_call: TRBJ1-5
v_call: TRBV28
clone_size: -
d_call: -
cdr3_nt: TGTGCCAACCAGGGTAATAGCAATCAGCCCCAGCATTTT
cdr3_aa: CANQGNSNQPQHF

j_call: TRBJ1-2
v_call: TRBV18
clone_size: -
d_call: -
cdr3_nt: TGTGCCAGCTCACCTTCATCTCTTTTTGAGTCGGGGATGCTATATGGCTACACCTTC
cdr3_aa: CASSPSSLFESGMLYGYTF

j_call: TRBJ1-1
v_call: TRBV24-1
clone_size: -
d_call: TRBD1
cdr3_nt: TGTGCCACCAGATACTCACAGGGGGCAACTGAAGCTTTCTTT
cdr3_aa: CATRYSQGATEAFF

j_call: TRBJ2-7
v_call: TRBV20-1
clone_size: -
d_call: TRBD2
cdr3_nt: TGCAGTGCTAGTGGGGGACTAGCGGGGGAAATCTACGAGCAGTACTTC
cdr3_aa: CSASGGLAGEIYEQYF

j_call: TRBJ1-2
v_call: TRBV19
clone_size: few
d_call: -
cdr3_nt: TGTGCCAGTAGGAGCCAGGGTAACTATGGCTACACCTTC
cdr3_aa: CASRSQGNYGYTF

j_call: TRBJ1-1
v_call: TRBV2
clone_size: once
d_call: TRBD1
cdr3_nt: TGTGCCACAACGACCACAGGGGGCGCGGGGAACACTGAAGCTTTCTTT
cdr3_aa: CATTTTGGAGNTEAFF

j_call: TRBJ1-2
v_call: TRBV19
clone_size: -
d_call: TRBD1
cdr3_nt: TGTGCCAGTAGTACCGGACAGGGACCCACCTTC
cdr3_aa: CASSTGQGPTF

j_call: TRBJ1-5
v_call: TRBV27
clone_size: -
d_call: TRBD1
cdr3_nt: TGTGCCAGCAGCCCGGGACAGGGGATCGGCCAGCCCCAGCATTTT
cdr3_aa: CASSPGQGIGQPQHF

j_call: TRBJ2-3
v_call: TRBV9
clone_size: -
d_call: TRBD2
cdr3_nt: TGTGCCAGCAGCCCACGGGAGGAAGTGCAGTATTTT
cdr3_aa: CASSPREEVQYF

j_call: TRBJ1-2
v_call: TRBV9
clone_size: -
d_call: -
cdr3_nt: TGTGCCAGCAGCGGAGAAGGGACAACTCTGAACTATGGCTACACCTTC
cdr3_aa: CASSGEGTTLNYGYTF

j_call: TRBJ1-2
v_call: TRBV15
clone_size: -
d_call: -
cdr3_nt: TGTGCCACCAGCAGAGATGGGCAGTTCTATGGCTACACCTTC
cdr3_aa: CATSRDGQFYGYTF